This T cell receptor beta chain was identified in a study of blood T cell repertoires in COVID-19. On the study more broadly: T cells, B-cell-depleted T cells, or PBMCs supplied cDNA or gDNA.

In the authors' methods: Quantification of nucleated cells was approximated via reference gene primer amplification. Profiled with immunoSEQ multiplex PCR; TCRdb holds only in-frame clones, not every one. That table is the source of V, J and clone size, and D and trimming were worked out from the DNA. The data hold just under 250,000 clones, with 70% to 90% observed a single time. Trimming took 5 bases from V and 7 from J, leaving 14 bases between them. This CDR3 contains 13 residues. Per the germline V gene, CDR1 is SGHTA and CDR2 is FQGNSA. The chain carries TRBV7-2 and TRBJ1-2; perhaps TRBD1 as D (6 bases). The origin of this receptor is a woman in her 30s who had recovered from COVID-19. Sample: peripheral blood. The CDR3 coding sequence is TGTGCCAGCAGCGAAAACAGGGTGATTGGCTACACCTTC. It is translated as CASSENRVIGYTF.